Below are 30 T cell receptor beta chains sequenced from a single sample in a study of cytomegalovirus exposure and HLA in healthy donors. Sequencing was performed with immunoSEQ multiplex PCR; in TCRdb, only in-frame clones are kept and a portion is missing. The table lists some 200,000 clones, roughly 84% of them singletons. The sequenced sample consisted of PBMCs. The origin of the receptors is a woman between 18 and 29 years old in good health and CMV-seropositive.

This clone came up a few times. The chain uses TRBV7-3 and TRBJ1-2, with 10 bases aligning to TRBD1. The CDR3 runs to 16 residues. The V gene's germline CDR1 is SGHTA and CDR2 FQGTGA. With 4 bases clipped from V and 5 bases from J, the junction kept 10 bases outside the gene matches. CDR3 DNA: TGTGCCAGCAGCTCCACCCCCGGGACAGGGGAATATGGCTACACCTTC. Its protein product is CASSSTPGTGEYGYTF. Filled out from reference TRBV7-3 and TRBJ1-2, the complete variable domain reads GAGVSQTPSNKVTEKGKYVELRCDPISGHTALYWYRQSLGQGPEFLIYFQGTGAADDSGLPNDRFFAVRPEGSVSTLKIQRTERGDSAVYLCASSSTPGTGEYGYTFGSGTRLTVV.

This rearrangement joins TRBV19 to TRBJ1-5, with 7 bases that match TRBD1. The CDR3 is 12 residues long. With V trimmed by 10 bases and J by 1 base, 1 base remained unmatched. Germline V gives CDR1 LNHDA, CDR2 SQIVND (reference sequence). As DNA, the CDR3 is TGTGCCACACAGGGGAGCAATCAGCCCCAGCATTTT. Amino acid sequence: CATQGSNQPQHF.

This clone was detected a few times. The chain combines TRBV9 with TRBJ2-1; 13 bases are shared with TRBD2. Looked up from germline, CDR1 is SGDLS and CDR2 is YYNGEE. V lost 4 bases to trimming and J lost 2 bases; unmatched junction nucleotides: 6. There are 17 residues in the CDR3. Here the CDR3 reads CASSQTSGGVTYNEQFF. The CDR3 DNA sequence: TGTGCCAGCAGCCAAACTAGCGGGGGGGTGACCTACAATGAGCAGTTCTTC.

The rearrangement joins TRBV5-5 to TRBJ2-1; maybe TRBD2 (5 bases). This CDR3 is 10 amino acids long. Per germline, CDR1 SGHKS and CDR2 YYEKEE (reference sequence). DNA for the CDR3: TGTGCTTCGGGCGGGAATGAGCAGTTCTTC. Protein: CASGGNEQFF.

The chain recombines TRBV7-2 with TRBJ2-2; tentative D call: TRBD1 (6 bases). The CDR3 runs 14 residues. Trimming cost V 5 bases and J 4 bases, with 11 bases left between them. Germline V lookup: CDR1 SGHTA, CDR2 FQGNSA. The CDR3, as DNA: TGTGCCAGCAGCACAGGGCCGGTCACCGGGGAGCTGTTTTTT. The encoded protein is CASSTGPVTGELFF.

The rearrangement joins TRBV5-1 to TRBJ2-5; 8 bases agree with TRBD1. CDR1 SGHRS and CDR2 YFSETQ come from the germline V gene. With V trimmed by 4 bases and J by 4 bases, 15 bases remained unmatched. The CDR3 is 17 residues long. CDR3 region: CASSARPAGQVVETQYF. As DNA, the CDR3 is TGCGCCAGCAGCGCAAGACCGGCGGGACAGGTGGTAGAGACCCAGTACTTC.

The chain joins TRBV4-3 to TRBJ2-2; tentative D call: TRBD2 (7 bases). Germline V gives CDR1 LGHNA, CDR2 YSLEER. This CDR3 is 16 amino acids long. Deletions cut 0 bases from V and 7 bases from J, with 15 bases between. This chain's CDR3 is CASSQDLGGENGELFF. The DNA of the CDR3 is TGCGCCAGCAGCCAAGATTTAGGGGGGGAGAACGGGGAGCTGTTTTTT.

Worth noting for this clone: The identical CDR3 is also encoded by other nucleotide sequences in the sample. This sequence joins TRBV6-1 and TRBJ1-2; no clear D. Per germline, CDR1 MNHNS and CDR2 SASEGT. This CDR3 is built from 13 residues. V shed 0 bases and J shed 3 bases, with 5 bases lying between them. The CDR3 reads CASSEAGDYGYTF. CDR3 sequence (DNA): TGTGCCAGCAGTGAAGCCGGAGACTATGGCTACACCTTC.

V usage is TRBV18 and J usage is TRBJ1-6; D unclear. Germline V gives CDR1 KGHSH, CDR2 LQKENI. The germline V and J ends were trimmed by 5 bases and 7 bases, with 6 bases remaining between them. The CDR3 has 12 amino acids. DNA for the CDR3: TGTGCCAGCTCAGCGGAGAATTCACCCCTCCACTTT. It specifies CASSAENSPLHF.

The CDR3 DNA reads as TGCGCCAGCAGCTTGTTAGGGCAGGGAAACACCGGGGAGCTGTTTTTT. It codes for CASSLLGQGNTGELFF. The rearrangement uses TRBV5-1 and TRBJ2-2; tentative D call: TRBD1 (5 bases). Germline V gene lookup returns CDR1 SGHRS and CDR2 YFSETQ. Trimming removed 1 base at V and 2 bases at J, with 12 bases between. This CDR3 has 16 amino acids.

CDR3 sequence (DNA): TGTGCCAGCAGCTCTAACTTGAGGGGGAACTATGGCTACACCTTC. Its protein product is CASSSNLRGNYGYTF. V gene TRBV5-6 combines with J gene TRBJ1-2, with D possibly matching TRBD1 (6 bases). There are 15 residues in the CDR3. Germline V CDR1 and CDR2: SGHDT, YYEEEE. V was pared by 3 bases and J by 2 bases, with 14 bases between.

The V gene is TRBV5-6, the J gene TRBJ2-1; 10 nucleotides align to TRBD2. The CDR3 has 14 residues. The germline CDR1 and CDR2 sequences are SGHDT and YYEEEE. V shed 5 bases, J shed 6 bases, and the junction held 5 bases outside the gene matches. CDR3 amino acids: CASRYSGGFNEQFF. DNA of the CDR3: TGTGCCAGCAGATATAGCGGGGGGTTCAATGAGCAGTTCTTC.

DNA of the CDR3: TGCGCCAGCAGCTTGGCGTCATCGCAGTTAGGCGGACTGAACACCGGGGAGCTGTTTTTT. It yields the protein CASSLASSQLGGLNTGELFF. The chain recombines TRBV5-1 with TRBJ2-2; tentatively, D is TRBD2 (5 bases). The ends were cut back, 0 bases at V and 1 base at J, with 22 bases in the middle. CDR3 length: 20 residues. Germline V gene data show CDR1 as SGHRS and CDR2 as YFSETQ.

The J gene is TRBJ2-1, the V gene TRBV7-3, with D maybe TRBD2 (6 bases). Per the germline V gene, CDR1 is SGHTA and CDR2 is FQGTGA. The ends were cut back, 2 bases at V and 8 bases at J, with 16 bases in the middle. The CDR3 totals 15 residues. CDR3 nucleotide sequence: TGTGCCAGCAGCTTAGGCGGCGGGGATCTGTATGAGCAGTTCTTC. It encodes CASSLGGGDLYEQFF.

The chain couples TRBV5-6 to TRBJ2-7, with 8 bases aligning to TRBD1. The CDR3 contains 15 residues. CDR1 and CDR2 from the germline V gene are SGHDT and YYEEEE. V lost 4 bases, J lost 1 base, and 7 bases stayed unmatched. The CDR3 coding sequence is TGTGCCAGCAGCGAGAGGCACAGGGGGTCCTACGAGCAGTACTTC. Encoded protein: CASSERHRGSYEQYF. Combining the CDR3 with reference TRBV5-6 and TRBJ2-7 gives the whole variable domain DAGVTQSPTHLIKTRGQQVTLRCSPKSGHDTVSWYQQALGQGPQFIFQYYEEEERQRGNFPDRFSGHQFPNYSSELNVNALLLGDSALYLCASSERHRGSYEQYFGPGTRLTVT.

This chain uses TRBV14 with TRBJ2-1, with D perhaps matching TRBD2 (5 bases). V was pared by 1 base and J by 10 bases, with 14 bases between. The CDR3 is 14 amino acids. The V gene's germline CDR1 is SGHDN and CDR2 FVKESK. CDR3 sequence reads: CASSQGLAMGEQFF. CDR3 DNA sequence: TGTGCCAGCAGCCAAGGCCTAGCTATGGGAGAGCAGTTCTTC. The complete variable domain, with remaining parts taken from reference TRBV14 and TRBJ2-1, reads EAGVTQFPSHSVIEKGQTVTLRCDPISGHDNLYWYRRVMGKEIKFLLHFVKESKQDESGMPNNRFLAERTGGTYSTLKVQPAELEDSGVYFCASSQGLAMGEQFFGPGTRLTVL.

The V gene is TRBV7-2, the J gene TRBJ2-6, with TRBD2 identical over 10 bases. CDR1 SGHTA and CDR2 FQGNSA come from the germline V gene. This CDR3 is built from 18 residues. Unmatched junction bases numbered 8, after V lost 5 bases and J lost 1 base. CDR3 bases: TGTGCCAGCAGCCGGCGAAGCGGGGGGGAGTCTGGGGCCAACGTCCTGACTTTC. Translated: CASSRRSGGESGANVLTF.

This sequence joins TRBV2 and TRBJ2-7, with 7 nucleotides matching TRBD1. J was trimmed by 3 bases and V by 5 bases; bases with no gene match: 1. This CDR3 comprises 12 residues. CDR1 and CDR2 from the germline V gene are SNHLY and FYNNEI. Written as DNA, the CDR3 is TGTGCCAGCAGTAGGGACAGCTACGAGCAGTACTTC. Translating it yields CASSRDSYEQYF.

The chain is built from TRBV2 and TRBJ1-1; no clear D. Trimming stripped 0 bases from V and 4 bases from J, with 9 bases between. The CDR3 is 14 residues long. The germline V gene has CDR1 SNHLY and CDR2 FYNNEI. The CDR3 loop reads CASSEALPGTEAFF. The CDR3 DNA follows: TGTGCCAGCAGTGAAGCACTACCGGGCACTGAAGCTTTCTTT.

The chain couples TRBV5-1 to TRBJ2-7; the D gene is possibly TRBD1 (6 bases). Trimming pared 0 bases from V and 5 bases from J, leaving 9 bases between. Germline-derived CDR1 and CDR2 are SGHRS and YFSETQ. The CDR3 totals 13 residues. CDR3 sequence reads: CASSLEGVDEQYF. For the CDR3, the DNA is TGCGCCAGCAGCTTGGAGGGGGTCGACGAGCAGTACTTC.

The chain is built from TRBV5-1 and TRBJ1-6, with 10 bases lining up with TRBD1. This CDR3 spans 15 amino acids. Trimming at V came to 3 bases and at J to 6 bases, leaving 3 bases not matched to a gene. Germline V lookup: CDR1 SGHRS, CDR2 YFSETQ. The CDR3 spells CASSYRDRGNSPLHF. The CDR3 nucleotides are TGCGCCAGCAGCTACCGGGACAGGGGTAATTCACCCCTCCACTTT. Combining the CDR3 with reference TRBV5-1 and TRBJ1-6 gives the whole variable domain KAGVTQTPRYLIKTRGQQVTLSCSPISGHRSVSWYQQTPGQGLQFLFEYFSETQRNKGNFPGRFSGRQFSNSRSEMNVSTLELGDSALYLCASSYRDRGNSPLHFGNGTRLTVT.

The chain has TRBV5-4 and TRBJ1-4; 7 bases align to TRBD1. The V segment lost 0 bases and the J segment 7 bases; nucleotides outside the gene matches: 3. Germline CDR1 SGHNT, CDR2 YYREEE (reference sequence). The CDR3 is made up of 14 amino acids. CDR3 region: CASSLDRGSEKLFF. Here the CDR3 DNA reads TGTGCCAGCAGCTTGGACAGGGGAAGTGAAAAACTGTTTTTT. The whole variable domain, remainder taken from reference TRBV5-4 and TRBJ1-4, is ETGVTQSPTHLIKTRGQQVTLRCSSQSGHNTVSWYQQALGQGPQFIFQYYREEENGRGNFPPRFSGLQFPNYSSELNVNALELDDSALYLCASSLDRGSEKLFFGSGTQLSVL.

The V and J genes are TRBV5-1 and TRBJ1-3; 9 bases fit TRBD1. The CDR3 contains 16 residues. J gave up 2 bases and V 4 bases, and 7 bases lay outside the gene matches. Germline V lookup: CDR1 SGHRS, CDR2 YFSETQ. The CDR3 reads CASSGTGLDAGNTIYF. In nucleotides, the CDR3 is TGCGCCAGCAGCGGGACAGGGTTGGATGCTGGAAACACCATATATTTT.

The chain joins TRBV6-6 to TRBJ2-3, with 11 bases fitting TRBD2. Trimming cost V 5 bases and J 3 bases; bases outside gene matches: 7. CDR3 size: 16 residues. Per the germline V gene, CDR1 is MNHNY and CDR2 is SVGAGI (reference sequence). The CDR3 region is CASSQIAGGLTDTQYF. The CDR3 bases are TGTGCCAGCAGTCAAATAGCGGGGGGGTTGACAGATACGCAGTATTTT.

The rearrangement links TRBV21-1 to TRBJ2-3; no check of the table's D call, TRBD2, against the DNA was made. TRBV21-1 is listed as a pseudogene. This CDR3 region has 14 residues. The CDR3 coding sequence is TGTGCCAGCACGGTACTAGCGGGGTCGGATACGCAGTATTTT. Translation: CASTVLAGSDTQYF.

The chain carries TRBV7-8 and TRBJ1-1, with TRBD1 as a possible D gene (6 bases). The CDR3 consists of 12 residues. Looked up from germline, CDR1 is SGHVS and CDR2 is FQNEAQ. The ends were cut back, 5 bases at V and 8 bases at J, with 12 bases in the middle. CDR3 protein: CASSPPGTEAFF. The CDR3 nucleotides read TGTGCCAGCAGCCCCCCAGGGACAGAAGCTTTCTTT.

The chain recombines TRBV14 with TRBJ2-7; D may be TRBD2 (5 bases). Looked up from germline, CDR1 is SGHDN and CDR2 is FVKESK. The CDR3 sequence is 14 residues long. The germline V and J ends were trimmed by 1 base and 7 bases, with 14 bases remaining between them. The CDR3 sequence: CASSQVNGVWEQYF. In DNA form, the CDR3 reads TGTGCCAGCAGCCAAGTAAACGGGGTGTGGGAGCAGTACTTC.

The chain recombines TRBV11-1 with TRBJ2-5; TRBD2 aligns across 7 bases. The CDR3 spans 14 residues. The junction had 5 bases not matched to a gene; V was cut back by 5 bases and J by 2 bases. CDR1 SGHAT and CDR2 FQDESV come from the germline V gene (reference sequence). The CDR3 nucleotides read TGTGCCAGCAGCCTTGGGACTATACAAGAGACCCAGTACTTC. It codes for CASSLGTIQETQYF.

This clone was observed once. The chain has TRBV6-1 and TRBJ1-2; possibly TRBD1 for D (5 bases). V was trimmed by 3 bases and J by 8 bases, leaving 13 bases between them. Germline V lookup: CDR1 MNHNS, CDR2 SASEGT. There are 13 residues in the CDR3. CDR3 region: CASSDARVDGYTF. The CDR3 nucleotides are TGTGCCAGCAGTGACGCCAGGGTGGACGGCTACACCTTC.

This clone was counted a few times. CDR3 bases: TGCGCCAGCAGCGAATCGGCGGGGAATGAGCAGTTCTTC. Translating gives CASSESAGNEQFF. The chain joins TRBV5-1 to TRBJ2-1; D possibly corresponds to TRBD2 (6 bases). Germline CDR1 is SGHRS and CDR2 is YFSETQ. This CDR3 region has 13 residues. V dropped 4 bases and J dropped 7 bases, with 12 bases sitting between them.